This TCR beta chain was captured in a study of T-cell reconstitution after alpha-beta-depleted transplantation in children. The table lists this clonotype with many counts. Its antigen is undetermined. Germline V lookup: CDR1 DFQATT, CDR2 SNEGSKA (reference sequence). This CDR3 region has 14 residues. Trimming took off 0 bases at V and 5 bases at J, with 13 bases between the two ends. Study-level results: Approximately two months post-transplant, alpha-beta T cells reportedly originated from several hundred expanded graft clones. Where some patients showed high TCRbeta diversity at day 60, it came from recipient T cells and thymic progenitors that had survived. T-cell numbers and diversity one year post-transplant derived largely from freshly generated T cells.

Unique molecular identifiers featured in how the TCRbeta library was prepared. From the PCR reads, TCRdb called clonotypes with MiXCR, one entry per CDR3 protein. In the table there are around 500,000 distinct CDR3 sequences, more than 20% of which are singletons. The sequencing used PBMCs, mostly from graft donor cells, collected 360 days after TCRalphabeta/CD19-depleted stem cell transplant. This clonotype originated in a boy in the first two years of life who had a stem cell transplant for acute myeloid leukemia, so the T cells may come from the graft donor. The gene calls are TRBV20-1 and TRBJ2-5; no reliable D call. The CDR3 nucleotides read TGCAGTGCTAGAGATGGCCGTTTGACGGAGACCCAGTACTTC. Translating it yields CSARDGRLTETQYF.